The clone carrying this T cell receptor (beta chain) was seen a handful of times. This PCR relied on a set of 60 Vbeta primers and 13 Jbeta primers. Clones were sequenced by immunoSEQ multiplex PCR, and TCRdb holds only the in-frame ones, with some missing. The table has 150,000 or so clones, 65% to 85% seen once. This sample is drawn from a study of cytomegalovirus exposure and HLA in healthy donors. The V and J ends lost 6 bases and 5 bases respectively, with 19 bases between them. Germline CDR1 reads LNHDA; CDR2 reads SQIVND (reference sequence). This CDR3 has 16 amino acids. The chain recombines TRBV19 with TRBJ1-4; TRBD1 is a possible D gene (6 bases). The receptor was isolated from a male donor in good health and CMV-seronegative. The sample taken for sequencing was PBMCs. The CDR3 bases are TGTGCCAGTAGAACGCAGGGGCCAGGAAACAATGAAAAACTGTTTTTT. Translating gives CASRTQGPGNNEKLFF.